These T cell receptor beta chains were read from a single sample in a study of control samples from healthy donors and cancer patients. Generated by immunoSEQ multiplex PCR, the TCRdb table keeps only in-frame clones and is missing some. The sample consists of fewer than 200,000 clones, 93% of them appearing once. Sequenced sample: blood. The receptors here all came from a woman aged 60-75 years in good health. The CDR3 runs from the conserved cysteine through the conserved F or W. A D gene is named only where the DNA matches it firmly. Clone size is not always given. Where it is, it says once, few, many or a class for expanded clones.

J gene: TRBJ1-1
V gene: TRBV10-2
clone size: .
D gene: TRBD1
CDR3 DNA: TGCGCCAGCAAACGAGAGGGACAGCTAATGAACACTGAAGCTTTCTTT
CDR3 protein: CASKREGQLMNTEAFF

J gene: TRBJ1-2
V gene: TRBV5-6
clone size: .
D gene: .
CDR3 DNA: TGTGCCAGCATCCCAGGAGGGAGACACTATGGCTACACCTTC
CDR3 protein: CASIPGGRHYGYTF

J gene: TRBJ1-1
V gene: TRBV6-6
clone size: .
D gene: .
CDR3 DNA: TGTGCCAGCAGTTACTCGATGGGCCTGGGGACTGAAGCTTTCTTT
CDR3 protein: CASSYSMGLGTEAFF

J gene: TRBJ2-3
V gene: TRBV14
clone size: .
D gene: TRBD2
CDR3 DNA: TGTGCCAGCAGCCACCTACTCGGGACTAGCGGGGCGAGCACAGATACGCAGTATTTT
CDR3 protein: CASSHLLGTSGASTDTQYF

J gene: TRBJ2-3
V gene: TRBV15
clone size: .
D gene: TRBD1
CDR3 DNA: TGTGCCACCAGCAGGGGACAGGGGGACGGGAAGACGCAGTATTTT
CDR3 protein: CATSRGQGDGKTQYF

J gene: TRBJ2-3
V gene: TRBV14
clone size: .
D gene: TRBD2
CDR3 DNA: TGTGCCAGCAGCGCCCGGCTGGGGACTAGCGGGGTTGCGAGGGATACGCAGTATTTT
CDR3 protein: CASSARLGTSGVARDTQYF

J gene: TRBJ2-1
V gene: TRBV5-4
clone size: .
D gene: TRBD2
CDR3 DNA: TGTGCCAGCAGCTCTAAGCGGGGGGCCTGGGGTGAGCAGTTCTTC
CDR3 protein: CASSSKRGAWGEQFF

J gene: TRBJ1-2
V gene: TRBV9
clone size: .
D gene: TRBD1
CDR3 DNA: TGTGCCAGCAGCCCAAGCTCCGACAGGGAAGATGGCTACACCTTC
CDR3 protein: CASSPSSDREDGYTF

J gene: TRBJ1-1
V gene: TRBV6-2/TRBV6-3
clone size: once
D gene: TRBD1
CDR3 DNA: TGTGCCAGCAGCCACACCCGGGACAGCACTGAAGCTTTCTTT
CDR3 protein: CASSHTRDSTEAFF

J gene: TRBJ1-2
V gene: TRBV6-2/TRBV6-3
clone size: .
D gene: .
CDR3 DNA: TGTGCCAGCAGTCATCGACTCGGACGAGGCTACACCTTC
CDR3 protein: CASSHRLGRGYTF

J gene: TRBJ2-6
V gene: TRBV6-1
clone size: .
D gene: .
CDR3 DNA: TGTGCCAGCAGTGGAGGGGGTGACTCTGGGGCCAACGTCCTGACTTTC
CDR3 protein: CASSGGGDSGANVLTF

J gene: TRBJ1-2
V gene: TRBV25-1
clone size: .
D gene: TRBD1
CDR3 DNA: TGTGCCAGCAGTGATAGGGACAGGGGCTATGGCTACACCTTC
CDR3 protein: CASSDRDRGYGYTF

J gene: TRBJ1-2
V gene: TRBV6-5
clone size: .
D gene: .
CDR3 DNA: TGTGCCAGCAGTTTTAACGTTATTAAGGGGGGCTACACCTTC
CDR3 protein: CASSFNVIKGGYTF

J gene: TRBJ2-1
V gene: TRBV13
clone size: .
D gene: .
CDR3 DNA: TGTGCCAGCAGCTTGATTCTCGTCTCCTACAATGAGCAGTTCTTC
CDR3 protein: CASSLILVSYNEQFF

J gene: TRBJ2-2
V gene: TRBV4-2
clone size: .
D gene: TRBD2
CDR3 DNA: TGTGCCAGCAGCCAACTAGCGGGGAACACCGGGGAGCTGTTTTTT
CDR3 protein: CASSQLAGNTGELFF

J gene: TRBJ2-3
V gene: TRBV5-8
clone size: once
D gene: .
CDR3 DNA: TGTGCCAGCAGCTCCGGGCAGAACACAGATACGCAGTATTTT
CDR3 protein: CASSSGQNTDTQYF

J gene: TRBJ1-1
V gene: TRBV19
clone size: .
D gene: TRBD1
CDR3 DNA: TGTGCCAGTACCACAGGGGGATTTAGAGCTTTCTTT
CDR3 protein: CASTTGGFRAFF

J gene: TRBJ2-1
V gene: TRBV4-3
clone size: .
D gene: .
CDR3 DNA: TGCGCCAGCAGCCAAGCCCCGGCCAGTGAGCAGTTCTTC
CDR3 protein: CASSQAPASEQFF

J gene: TRBJ2-1
V gene: TRBV14
clone size: .
D gene: TRBD2
CDR3 DNA: TGTGCCAGCAGCCAACGACTAGCGGGGAACAATGAGCAGTTCTTC
CDR3 protein: CASSQRLAGNNEQFF

J gene: TRBJ2-5
V gene: TRBV13
clone size: once
D gene: TRBD2
CDR3 DNA: TGTGCCAGCAGCTTAGGCGGGAGCGGGGGAGGAGAGACCCAGTACTTC
CDR3 protein: CASSLGGSGGGETQYF

J gene: TRBJ1-3
V gene: TRBV2
clone size: .
D gene: .
CDR3 DNA: TGTGCCAGCACGGCGAACTCTGGAAACACCATATATTTT
CDR3 protein: CASTANSGNTIYF

J gene: TRBJ2-2
V gene: TRBV3-1/TRBV3-2
clone size: .
D gene: TRBD1
CDR3 DNA: TGTGCCAGCAGCCCCGGACAGGGGAGTAAGACCGGGGAGCTGTTTTTT
CDR3 protein: CASSPGQGSKTGELFF

J gene: TRBJ2-1
V gene: TRBV27
clone size: .
D gene: .
CDR3 DNA: TGTGCCAGCAGTAATATGGGCGGTGAGCAGTTCTTC
CDR3 protein: CASSNMGGEQFF

J gene: TRBJ2-6
V gene: TRBV4-2
clone size: .
D gene: .
CDR3 DNA: TGTGCCAGCAGCCCCCCGGTAGCCGGGGCCAACGTCCTGACTTTC
CDR3 protein: CASSPPVAGANVLTF

J gene: TRBJ2-1
V gene: TRBV19
clone size: .
D gene: .
CDR3 DNA: TGTGCCAGTAGTATTATGAGGGGGGGTTCCTACAATGAGCAGTTCTTC
CDR3 protein: CASSIMRGGSYNEQFF

J gene: TRBJ2-1
V gene: TRBV9
clone size: once
D gene: .
CDR3 DNA: TGTGCCAGCAGCGTAGGGTGGCTAGTCGGTGCCTACAATGAGCAGTTCTTC
CDR3 protein: CASSVGWLVGAYNEQFF

J gene: TRBJ1-2
V gene: TRBV5-6
clone size: .
D gene: .
CDR3 DNA: TGTGCCAGCAGCCCAGCGTCTTTAGGGACTATTCATGGCTACACCTTC
CDR3 protein: CASSPASLGTIHGYTF

J gene: TRBJ1-4
V gene: TRBV5-1
clone size: .
D gene: TRBD1
CDR3 DNA: TGCGCCAGCAGCTTGCAGGGGGCGGTTGAAAAACTGTTTTTT
CDR3 protein: CASSLQGAVEKLFF

J gene: TRBJ1-6
V gene: TRBV4-3
clone size: .
D gene: .
CDR3 DNA: TGCGCCAGCAGCCCCCTCCCTTCGAGCTCCTATAATTCACCCCTCCACTTT
CDR3 protein: CASSPLPSSSYNSPLHF

J gene: TRBJ2-1
V gene: TRBV7-9
clone size: .
D gene: TRBD1
CDR3 DNA: TGTGCCAGCAGCCCTGGACAGGGAGGCTACAATGAGCAGTTCTTC
CDR3 protein: CASSPGQGGYNEQFF

J gene: TRBJ1-1
V gene: TRBV6-5
clone size: .
D gene: .
CDR3 DNA: TGTGCCAGCAGTTTAATAATGGGGGGAGACACTGAAGCTTTCTTT
CDR3 protein: CASSLIMGGDTEAFF

J gene: TRBJ2-2
V gene: TRBV7-3
clone size: .
D gene: TRBD2
CDR3 DNA: TGTGCCAGCAGCCCCCAAGCGGGGGCCGTCACCGGGGAGCTGTTTTTT
CDR3 protein: CASSPQAGAVTGELFF

J gene: TRBJ1-1
V gene: TRBV5-1
clone size: .
D gene: .
CDR3 DNA: TGCGCCAGCAGCGCCCTTTTGAACACTGAAGCTTTCTTT
CDR3 protein: CASSALLNTEAFF

J gene: TRBJ1-1
V gene: TRBV6-5
clone size: .
D gene: TRBD1
CDR3 DNA: TGTGCCAGCAGTAGACAGGGGAACACTGAAGCTTTCTTT
CDR3 protein: CASSRQGNTEAFF

J gene: TRBJ1-4
V gene: TRBV27
clone size: .
D gene: .
CDR3 DNA: TGTGCCAGCAGTTCCCGGGACACCCCAACTAATGAAAAACTGTTTTTT
CDR3 protein: CASSSRDTPTNEKLFF

J gene: TRBJ1-1
V gene: TRBV6-5
clone size: .
D gene: .
CDR3 DNA: TGTGCCACCTCTAGTATTTTGAACACTGAAGCTTTCTTT
CDR3 protein: CATSSILNTEAFF

J gene: TRBJ2-7
V gene: TRBV24-1
clone size: .
D gene: .
CDR3 DNA: TGTGCCACCAGTGATAACGAGGATCGCGAGCAGTACTTC
CDR3 protein: CATSDNEDREQYF